This TCR beta chain is drawn from a study of cytomegalovirus exposure and HLA in healthy donors. Study information: Researchers found that 81% of 398 genotyped donors fell within the Caucasian-associated ancestry cluster. Findings and caveats of the study: The records held CMV serostatus as the only immune exposure information.

The length of the CDR3 is 14 residues. Per germline, CDR1 SGHTA and CDR2 FQGNSA. Trimming took 4 bases from V and 4 from J; bases not matched to a gene: 6. As to this clone: Its antigen is as yet unknown.

PCR was performed using 60 Vbeta and 13 Jbeta primers. TCRdb keeps only in-frame clones here, not all; method: immunoSEQ multiplex PCR. This table holds approximately 100,000 clones, roughly 69% found once. This rearrangement joins TRBV7-2 to TRBJ2-5; TRBD1 agrees at 7 bases. The origin of this receptor is a human donor in good health. Sample: PBMCs. Written as DNA, the CDR3 is TGTGCCAGCAGCTACTCCCGGGACAGAGAGACCCAGTACTTC. Translated: CASSYSRDRETQYF.